The TCR beta chain under discussion was sequenced for a study of blood T cell repertoires in COVID-19. Looking at the study overall: Acute and convalescent COVID-19 specimens originated in the United States, Italy and Spain.

Original data processing: Amplifying reference gene primers gave estimates of nucleated cell counts. Here immunoSEQ multiplex PCR was the method, and the copy in TCRdb shows in-frame clones only, minus some. V and J calls and clone size follow that table, whereas D and trimming were derived from the DNA. The data contain some 340,000 clones, 90% of them singletons. The CDR3 consists of 15 residues. The germline V gene encodes CDR1 LNHDA and CDR2 SQIVND (reference sequence). The ends were cut back, 6 bases at V and 2 bases at J, with 14 bases in the middle. The clonotype originates from a woman between 25 and 40 years old who had been exposed to COVID-19. The gene calls are TRBV19 and TRBJ2-1, with D tentatively TRBD2 (6 bases). Sequenced sample: PBMCs or T cells enriched from blood (not recorded which). CDR3 DNA: TGTGCCAGTAGCGCTAGCGTGCGTACCTACAATGAGCAGTTCTTC. Protein product: CASSASVRTYNEQFF.